This T cell receptor beta chain was captured by sequencing in a study of blood T cell repertoires in COVID-19. Study in general: The origin of the acute and convalescent COVID-19 samples was the United States, Italy and Spain. Sample material is recorded as cDNA or gDNA derived from T cells, B-cell-depleted T cells, or PBMCs.

This clone was counted once. The CDR3 is 14 residues long. Trimming left V 0 bases short and J 0 bases short, with 4 bases between. The V gene's germline CDR1 is LNHDA and CDR2 SQIVND (reference sequence). How the authors handled the data: For nucleated cells, counts were estimated from reference gene primer amplification. Profiling relied on immunoSEQ multiplex PCR, and the TCRdb table lists in-frame clones only, not all of them. D and trimming were read from the DNA, whereas the V and J calls and clone size are those reported in that table. The table shows approximately 290,000 clones, with roughly nine tenths occurring only once.

Sample: peripheral blood. The V call is TRBV19, the J call TRBJ2-3; D ambiguous. The sequence derives from a man between 18 and 35 years old with active or convalescent COVID-19. The CDR3 reads CASSIDGSTDTQYF. The CDR3 bases are TGTGCCAGTAGTATAGACGGGAGCACAGATACGCAGTATTTT.